These 20 T cell receptor beta chains share one sample of origin, sequenced in a study of blood T cell repertoires in COVID-19. Sequencing used immunoSEQ multiplex PCR; TCRdb keeps in-frame clones, though not all of them. The sample gives more than 200,000 clones, roughly 86% of which show up once; about 1.6% is in the top ten. Sequencing input: PBMCs or T cells enriched from blood (not recorded which). These receptors all come from a woman between 50 and 59 years old who had recovered from COVID-19.

This rearrangement joins TRBV28 to TRBJ1-5; TRBD1 matches at 11 bases. The V gene end was trimmed by 8 bases and the J gene end by 0 bases; junction bases not matched to a gene: 6. Germline loops: CDR1 MDHEN, CDR2 SYDVKM. The CDR3 loop spans 16 amino acids. CDR3 sequence reads: CASSGTGGDSNQPQHF. DNA for the CDR3: TGTGCCAGCTCCGGGACAGGGGGGGATAGCAATCAGCCCCAGCATTTT.

The rearrangement links TRBV6-5 to TRBJ1-1; D is possibly TRBD1 (6 bases). Trimming stripped 6 bases from V and 8 bases from J, with 19 bases between. The CDR3 consists of 14 residues. Germline CDR1 is MNHEY and CDR2 is SVGAGI. The CDR3, as DNA: TGTGCCAGCAGCCGACGAACAGGGCCAACGGAAGCTTTCTTT. Its protein product is CASSRRTGPTEAFF.

This sequence joins TRBV9 and TRBJ2-2; no firm D call. The CDR3 has 14 amino acids. Germline lookup yields CDR1 SGDLS and CDR2 YYNGEE. V lost 0 bases and J 3 bases, leaving 6 bases between the germline ends. CDR3 nucleotide sequence: TGTGCCAGCAGCGTAGGGAGTTACACCGGGGAGCTGTTTTTT. It specifies CASSVGSYTGELFF.

This clone is a singleton in its sample. CDR3 region: CASSLGGGDEKLFF. CDR3 nucleotides: TGTGCCAGCAGCTTAGGCGGGGGGGATGAAAAACTGTTTTTT. This sequence joins TRBV7-9 and TRBJ1-4, with D possibly matching TRBD1 (5 bases). This CDR3 region has 14 residues. Per the germline V gene, CDR1 is SEHNR and CDR2 is FQNEAQ (reference sequence). The V and J ends lost 1 base and 6 bases respectively, with 9 bases between them.

This sequence joins TRBV2 and TRBJ2-7; tentatively, D is TRBD1 (5 bases). Deletions cut 1 base from V and 1 base from J, with 14 bases between. Germline V gives CDR1 SNHLY, CDR2 FYNNEI. The CDR3 has 16 amino acids. The CDR3 nucleotides are TGTGCCAGCAGTGAAGGACAGCTTTACCTATCCTACGAGCAGTACTTC. Translation gives CASSEGQLYLSYEQYF.

This chain connects TRBV28 to TRBJ1-5; TRBD1 aligns across 7 bases. J gave up 4 bases and V 1 base, and 4 bases lay outside the gene matches. This CDR3 has 15 residues. Germline assignment: CDR1 MDHEN and CDR2 SYDVKM. The CDR3 loop reads CASSLSGQWNQPQHF. The CDR3 DNA follows: TGTGCCAGCAGTTTATCGGGACAGTGGAATCAGCCCCAGCATTTT.

This chain links TRBV19 with TRBJ1-4, with no clear D. The CDR3 length is 13 residues. Germline CDR1 LNHDA, CDR2 SQIVND (reference sequence). V shed 4 bases and J shed 5 bases, with 8 bases lying between them. The CDR3 DNA is TGTGCCAGTAGTAGCGGTGCCAATGAAAAACTGTTTTTT. Its translation is CASSSGANEKLFF.

CDR3 amino acids: CASSEYGVGETQYF. The CDR3 region has the DNA TGTGCCAGCAGTGAATACGGGGTAGGGGAGACCCAGTACTTC. The chain carries TRBV25-1 and TRBJ2-5; D is possibly TRBD2 (5 bases). V lost 0 bases and J lost 5, with 10 bases in between. Germline V gives CDR1 MGHDK, CDR2 SYGVNS. The CDR3 consists of 14 residues.

There are a few counts of this clone. J is TRBJ1-2 and V is TRBV3-1 (or the pseudogene TRBV3-2); weak D call: TRBD1 (5 bases). This CDR3 is 14 amino acids long. CDR1 and CDR2 from the germline V gene are LGHDT and YNNKEL (reference sequence). V was cut by 3 bases and J by 3 bases, with 11 bases left in between. CDR3 protein: CASSQTGGDYGYTF. The CDR3 DNA is TGTGCCAGCAGCCAGACGGGGGGGGACTATGGCTACACCTTC.

The CDR3 DNA follows: TGTGCCAGCTCACCGTCGACAGGGGTGACTAATGAAAAACTGTTTTTT. This translates into CASSPSTGVTNEKLFF. This chain connects TRBV18 to TRBJ1-4; 8 bases are a match to TRBD1. Per germline, CDR1 KGHSH and CDR2 LQKENI. The CDR3 consists of 16 residues. V lost 3 bases and J lost 2; bases outside the gene matches: 5.

The rearrangement uses TRBV7-3 and TRBJ2-1; 9 bases agree with TRBD1. Germline CDR1 SGHTA, CDR2 FQGTGA. The V segment lost 5 bases and the J segment 9 bases; nucleotides outside the gene matches: 5. The CDR3 runs to 13 residues. The DNA for the CDR3 is TGTGCCAGCAGCCTAGACAGGGGGGTTGAGCAGTTCTTC. Protein sequence: CASSLDRGVEQFF.

The chain combines TRBV11-1 with TRBJ2-3, with D hard to call. CDR3 size: 14 residues. The germline V gene has CDR1 SGHAT and CDR2 FQDESV (reference sequence). Trimming removed 1 base from V and 7 bases from J, with 12 bases in between. DNA of the CDR3: TGTGCCAGCAGCTTAGTAATTGCGGAAAATACGCAGTATTTT. This gives the protein CASSLVIAENTQYF.

V usage is TRBV5-5 and J usage is TRBJ1-4, with D hard to call. Germline V lookup: CDR1 SGHKS, CDR2 YYEKEE (reference sequence). The germline V and J ends were trimmed by 1 base and 3 bases, with 16 bases remaining between them. The CDR3 runs 17 residues. The CDR3 bases are TGTGCCAGCAGCTTGTCAGCGGGCAGAGTTCCTAATGAAAAACTGTTTTTT. Translation gives CASSLSAGRVPNEKLFF.

The table lists this clone with a few counts. Other nucleotide sequences in the sample specify the same CDR3. The V call is TRBV5-5, the J call TRBJ1-6; weak D call: TRBD1 (6 bases). V lost 0 bases, J lost 6 bases, and 7 bases lay in between. The CDR3 has 14 amino acids. Germline V gene sequence: CDR1 SGHKS, CDR2 YYEKEE (reference sequence). The CDR3 protein is CASSLEQGNSPLHF. As DNA, the CDR3 is TGTGCCAGCAGCTTGGAACAGGGTAATTCACCCCTCCACTTT.

The V gene is TRBV2, the J gene TRBJ2-2, with TRBD2 matching 8 bases. Per the germline V gene, CDR1 is SNHLY and CDR2 is FYNNEI. The V and J ends lost 5 bases and 7 bases, in that order; junction bases with no gene match: 12. The CDR3 extends over 16 amino acids. In DNA form, the CDR3 reads TGTGCCAGCAGTCCCTCGGGAGGGCGGGTAGTCGGGGAGCTGTTTTTT. Translated, it gives CASSPSGGRVVGELFF.

The chain recombines TRBV6-9 with TRBJ2-7; D possibly corresponds to TRBD1 (6 bases). In germline, CDR1 is MNHGY, CDR2 SVAAGI. The CDR3 consists of 14 residues. Trimming removed 8 bases at V and 0 bases at J, with 14 bases between. The CDR3 spells CASLGQTSSYEQYF. CDR3 bases: TGTGCCAGCCTTGGACAGACAAGCTCCTACGAGCAGTACTTC.

This chain joins TRBV7-9 and TRBJ1-3; 7 nucleotides align to TRBD1. The germline CDR1 and CDR2 sequences are SEHNR and FQNEAQ (reference sequence). The CDR3 runs 15 residues. V lost 5 bases to trimming and J lost 0 bases; unmatched junction nucleotides: 4. CDR3 loop: CASSKGQSSGNTIYF. The CDR3 bases are TGTGCCAGCAGCAAGGGACAGTCCTCTGGAAACACCATATATTTT. Filled out from reference TRBV7-9 and TRBJ1-3, the complete variable domain reads DTGVSQNPRHKITKRGQNVTFRCDPISEHNRLYWYRQTLGQGPEFLTYFQNEAQLEKSRLLSDRFSAERPKGSFSTLEIQRTEQGDSAMYLCASSKGQSSGNTIYFGEGSWLTVV.

This chain links TRBV5-1 with TRBJ2-1; D perhaps matches TRBD1 (5 bases). Germline loops: CDR1 SGHRS, CDR2 YFSETQ. The CDR3 is 16 amino acids. Deletions cut 0 bases from V and 4 bases from J, with 14 bases between. The CDR3, as DNA: TGCGCCAGCAGCTTGGCCCAGGGCTCCGCATACAATGAGCAGTTCTTC. Protein: CASSLAQGSAYNEQFF.

The chain links TRBV30 to TRBJ2-1; TRBD2 aligns across 10 bases. The CDR3 extends over 16 amino acids. Germline assignment: CDR1 GTSNPN and CDR2 SVGIG (reference sequence). The ends lost 0 bases at V and 7 bases at J; junction bases unmatched: 9. CDR3 protein: CAWSVYASGSRNEQFF. CDR3 DNA: TGTGCCTGGAGTGTTTATGCTAGCGGGAGTCGGAATGAGCAGTTCTTC.

This clone was detected only once. The V call is TRBV7-9, the J call TRBJ2-3, with 7 bases that match TRBD1. CDR3 length: 17 amino acids. Germline V gives CDR1 SEHNR, CDR2 FQNEAQ (reference sequence). The junction had 14 bases not matched to a gene; V was cut back by 4 bases and J by 4 bases. The CDR3: CASSSVRDRVFADTQYF. Here the CDR3 DNA reads TGTGCCAGCAGCTCGGTGAGAGACAGGGTCTTTGCAGATACGCAGTATTTT. Variable domain in full (rest from reference TRBV7-9 and TRBJ2-3): DTGVSQNPRHKITKRGQNVTFRCDPISEHNRLYWYRQTLGQGPEFLTYFQNEAQLEKSRLLSDRFSAERPKGSFSTLEIQRTEQGDSAMYLCASSSVRDRVFADTQYFGPGTRLTVL.